The 21 T cell receptor beta chains below come from one sample, sequenced in a study of cytomegalovirus exposure and HLA in healthy donors. The PCR contained 60 Vbeta and 13 Jbeta primers. Method: immunoSEQ multiplex PCR; TCRdb's copy keeps in-frame clones and lacks some. The sample yields 150,000 to 200,000 clones, around 85% seen once. The sequenced sample consisted of PBMCs. The source is a woman in her thirties in good health and CMV-seronegative.

This chain connects TRBV7-2 to TRBJ2-1; D is possibly TRBD2 (7 bases). Trimming took 4 bases from V and 6 from J, leaving 19 bases between them. The germline V gene encodes CDR1 SGHTA and CDR2 FQGNSA. This CDR3 comprises 16 residues. The CDR3 nucleotides read TGTGCCAGCAGCTCGGACAAGGCTAGGGGGGGCAATGAGCAGTTCTTC. It translates to CASSSDKARGGNEQFF.

The chain recombines TRBV27 with TRBJ1-3, with a possible D match to TRBD1 (6 bases). V dropped 6 bases and J dropped 2 bases, with 14 bases sitting between them. This CDR3 is built from 15 residues. CDR1 is MNHEY, CDR2 SMNVEV, per germline (reference sequence). This CDR3 is CASSRTTGTGNTIYF. DNA of the CDR3: TGTGCCAGCAGCCGAACCACAGGGACTGGAAACACCATATATTTT.

The chain uses TRBV28 and TRBJ2-6; no clear D. Germline-derived CDR1 and CDR2 are MDHEN and SYDVKM. Trimming cost V 3 bases and J 0 bases, with 3 bases left between them. The CDR3 is 14 residues long. Written as DNA, the CDR3 is TGTGCCAGCAGTTTGTACTCTGGGGCCAACGTCCTGACTTTC. This codes for CASSLYSGANVLTF. The complete variable domain, with remaining parts taken from reference TRBV28 and TRBJ2-6, reads DVKVTQSSRYLVKRTGEKVFLECVQDMDHENMFWYRQDPGLGLRLIYFSYDVKMKEKGDIPEGYSVSREKKERFSLILESASTNQTSMYLCASSLYSGANVLTFGAGSRLTVL.

This chain links TRBV20-1 with TRBJ1-2; 9 bases are shared with TRBD1. Germline V gene data show CDR1 as DFQATT and CDR2 as SNEGSKA (reference sequence). CDR3 length: 11 residues. Trimming took 7 bases from V and 7 from J; bases not matched to a gene: 4. CDR3 DNA: TGCAGTGGCCGGGACAGGGCTGGCTACACCTTC. Protein product: CSGRDRAGYTF.

J is TRBJ2-7 and V is TRBV19; 8 bases fit TRBD2. This CDR3 is 15 amino acids long. The V gene's germline CDR1 is LNHDA and CDR2 SQIVND (reference sequence). The trim removed 5 bases at V and 2 bases at J, leaving 8 bases unmatched. The CDR3 here is CASSREGPVPYEQYF. Written as DNA, the CDR3 is TGTGCCAGTAGTCGGGAGGGGCCTGTCCCCTACGAGCAGTACTTC.

The chain has TRBV4-2 and TRBJ1-5; D remains ambiguous. Trimming took off 1 base at V and 7 bases at J, with 8 bases between the two ends. Looked up from germline, CDR1 is LGHNA and CDR2 is YNFKEQ. The CDR3 contains 13 residues. This CDR3 is CASSQVIEQPQHF. CDR3 coding DNA: TGTGCCAGCAGCCAAGTGATCGAGCAGCCCCAGCATTTT.

The chain carries TRBV10-2 and TRBJ1-1; TRBD1 aligns across 7 bases. Trimming took 8 bases from V and 3 from J; bases not matched to a gene: 3. The CDR3 is 12 residues long. Germline V gives CDR1 WSHSY, CDR2 SAAADI. In DNA form, the CDR3 reads TGCGCCAGCGTCGACAGGGACACTGAAGCTTTCTTT. Translated, it gives CASVDRDTEAFF.

Written as DNA, the CDR3 is TGTGCCAGCAGCTTAGAAGAGGGACAGTCCTATGGCTACACCTTC. Its translation is CASSLEEGQSYGYTF. The rearrangement links TRBV11-1 to TRBJ1-2, with 7 positions matching TRBD1. V lost 1 base and J lost 4; bases outside the gene matches: 6. Germline V lookup: CDR1 SGHAT, CDR2 FQDESV (reference sequence). The CDR3 runs to 15 residues.

The J gene is TRBJ1-1, the V gene TRBV20-1; D unclear. Germline V gene sequence: CDR1 DFQATT, CDR2 SNEGSKA (reference sequence). This CDR3 spans 11 amino acids. V was clipped by 5 bases and J by 6 bases, with 10 bases between them. As DNA, the CDR3 is TGCAGTGCTGCTGGAGTGTCTGAAGCTTTCTTT. Translated: CSAAGVSEAFF.

V usage is TRBV5-1 and J usage is TRBJ2-5; 7 positions agree with TRBD2. The J call is in doubt because the DNA end fits TRBJ2-7 better. The CDR3 has 15 amino acids. Germline-derived CDR1 and CDR2 are SGHRS and YFSETQ. The DNA of the CDR3 is TGCGCCAGCAGCCGCTTCGGAGCGGGGATCGACGAGCAGTACTTC. It translates to CASSRFGAGIDEQYF.

The chain links TRBV9 to TRBJ1-1; a possible D gene is TRBD1 (5 bases). Trimming took off 3 bases at V and 3 bases at J, with 12 bases between the two ends. The CDR3 covers 14 residues. Per germline, CDR1 SGDLS and CDR2 YYNGEE. The CDR3 coding sequence is TGTGCCAGCAGCGCCCGTGAAGGGGACACTGAAGCTTTCTTT. It encodes CASSAREGDTEAFF.

This clone has a single count. The J gene is TRBJ1-1, the V gene TRBV30; 7 bases align to TRBD1. The junction had 0 bases not matched to a gene; V was cut back by 5 bases and J by 6 bases. This CDR3 has 10 amino acids. Germline loops: CDR1 GTSNPN, CDR2 SVGIG (reference sequence). The CDR3 loop reads CAWQGAEAFF. The CDR3 DNA reads TGTGCCTGGCAGGGGGCTGAAGCTTTCTTT.

V and J are TRBV19 and TRBJ2-2, with D tentatively TRBD1 (9 bases). The V gene's germline CDR1 is LNHDA and CDR2 SQIVND (reference sequence). The V end lost 3 bases, the J end lost 6 bases, and 14 bases lay between the germline ends. This CDR3 has 15 amino acids. The CDR3 DNA reads as TGTGCCAGTAGTATTAGCGGGACAGGGTCCGGGGAGCTGTTTTTT. Its protein is CASSISGTGSGELFF.

This clone was recorded only once. The V call is TRBV7-9, the J call TRBJ2-2; D unclear. CDR3 size: 16 residues. The V gene's germline CDR1 is SEHNR and CDR2 FQNEAQ (reference sequence). V lost 0 bases and J lost 4, with 12 bases in between. The CDR3 here is CASSLALRASTGELFF. CDR3 nucleotides: TGTGCCAGCAGCTTAGCGCTCCGCGCAAGCACCGGGGAGCTGTTTTTT.

This clone was recorded a few times. The chain recombines TRBV14 with TRBJ1-2, with D tentatively TRBD1 (6 bases). This CDR3 spans 15 amino acids. Germline V gene lookup returns CDR1 SGHDN and CDR2 FVKESK. Trimming removed 1 base at V and 2 bases at J, with 11 bases between. The CDR3 DNA is TGTGCCAGCAGCCAAGGCAGGGGAACCAACTATGGCTACACCTTC. It translates to CASSQGRGTNYGYTF. Using reference TRBV14 and TRBJ1-2 for the parts outside the CDR3, the full variable domain is EAGVTQFPSHSVIEKGQTVTLRCDPISGHDNLYWYRRVMGKEIKFLLHFVKESKQDESGMPNNRFLAERTGGTYSTLKVQPAELEDSGVYFCASSQGRGTNYGYTFGSGTRLTVV.

The CDR3 DNA reads TGTGCCAGCAGTGAAATGTGGGCAGGGGGCGACTATGGCTACACCTTC. Encoded protein: CASSEMWAGGDYGYTF. V usage is TRBV6-1 and J usage is TRBJ1-2; the match to TRBD1 covers 8 bases. CDR1 and CDR2 from the germline V gene are MNHNS and SASEGT. This CDR3 contains 16 residues. Germline trimming cut 2 bases from V and 3 bases from J; bases unmatched to any gene: 8.

This clone was seen a single time. The chain joins TRBV7-2 to TRBJ2-5; 9 nucleotides match TRBD2. Germline trimming cut 5 bases from V and 5 bases from J; bases unmatched to any gene: 6. Germline CDR1 and CDR2: SGHTA and FQGNSA. This CDR3 has 14 residues. For the CDR3, the DNA is TGTGCCAGCAGCGGTAGCGGGGGCGGGGAGACCCAGTACTTC. Protein: CASSGSGGGETQYF.

This chain links TRBV9 with TRBJ1-1, with D possibly being TRBD1 (5 bases). The CDR3 has 12 amino acids. V was trimmed by 3 bases and J by 4 bases, leaving 7 bases between them. The germline gives CDR1 SGDLS, CDR2 YYNGEE. The CDR3 reads CASSDQGTEAFF. The CDR3 DNA is TGTGCCAGCAGCGACCAGGGCACTGAAGCTTTCTTT.

The V call is TRBV27, the J call TRBJ1-1; D is uncertain. CDR1 is MNHEY, CDR2 SMNVEV, per germline (reference sequence). The CDR3 contains 14 residues. Trimming removed 1 base at V and 4 bases at J, with 10 bases between. The CDR3 DNA is TGTGCCAGCAGTTTATGGGCGGGGAGCACTGAAGCTTTCTTT. Protein: CASSLWAGSTEAFF.

This chain links TRBV29-1 with TRBJ2-7, with D hard to call. V lost 5 bases, J lost 3 bases, and 11 bases lay in between. The V gene's germline CDR1 is SQVTM and CDR2 ANQGSEA. The CDR3 consists of 12 residues. CDR3 DNA: TGCAGCGTTACGGGTGGATTCTACGAGCAGTACTTC. Translation: CSVTGGFYEQYF.

J is TRBJ2-1 and V is TRBV5-8, with TRBD2 matching over 11 bases. This CDR3 region has 15 residues. Trimming took 4 bases from V and 6 from J; bases not matched to a gene: 6. Germline V gives CDR1 SGHTS, CDR2 YDEGEE. This CDR3 is CASSRGTSGSNEQFF. The DNA for the CDR3 is TGTGCCAGCAGCCGGGGGACTAGCGGCTCCAATGAGCAGTTCTTC.